This entry lists 30 T cell receptor beta chains sequenced from one sample in a study of response to subunit inactivated influenza vaccine. Via MiXCR, TCRdb re-called the RT-PCR reads, giving one row per CDR3 protein. The table records about 520,000 distinct CDR3 sequences, 10% to 11% of them present only once. Specimen: PBMCs from blood, collected about 6 weeks after vaccination. These receptors were taken from a man aged 50-59 years who received an inactivated influenza vaccine.

The V call is TRBV29-1, the J call TRBJ2-5; D remains unclear. CDR3 length: 11 residues. Germline V gene data show CDR1 as SQVTM and CDR2 as ANQGSEA. The ends were cut back, 4 bases at V and 4 bases at J, with 7 bases in the middle. The CDR3 region is CSVAPGETQYF. In DNA form, the CDR3 reads TGCAGCGTTGCCCCAGGAGAGACCCAGTACTTC. The full variable domain, rest sourced from reference TRBV29-1 and TRBJ2-5, is SAVISQKPSRDICQRGTSLTIQCQVDSQVTMMFWYRQQPGQSLTLIATANQGSEATYESGFVIDKFPISRPNLTFSTLTVSNMSPEDSSIYLCSVAPGETQYFGPGTRLLVL.

This clonotype has a count of ten or more. The chain employs TRBV7-8 and TRBJ2-5; TRBD1 is a possible D gene (6 bases). The CDR3 contains 14 residues. Germline values: CDR1 SGHVS, CDR2 FQNEAQ. The V and J ends lost 5 bases and 9 bases respectively, with 19 bases between them. CDR3 region: CASSGDIRAKAQYF. CDR3 DNA: TGTGCCAGCAGCGGGGACATTCGGGCCAAGGCCCAGTACTTC.

This clonotype was seen ten or more times. This chain joins TRBV6-5 and TRBJ2-1; TRBD1 agrees at 12 bases. The V segment lost 1 base and the J segment 8 bases; nucleotides outside the gene matches: 3. This CDR3 has 15 residues. CDR1 MNHEY and CDR2 SVGAGI come from the germline V gene. The CDR3 loop reads CASSYWDRGQDEQFF. Here the CDR3 DNA reads TGTGCCAGCAGTTACTGGGACAGGGGGCAGGATGAGCAGTTCTTC.

This clonotype was seen a handful of times. V gene TRBV7-2 combines with J gene TRBJ2-1; D ambiguous. This CDR3 is built from 16 residues. Germline V lookup: CDR1 SGHTA, CDR2 FQGNSA. Deletions cut 5 bases from V and 0 bases from J, with 14 bases between. In DNA form, the CDR3 reads TGTGCCAGCAGCGCCGAGGCTGGGCTCTCCTACAATGAGCAGTTCTTC. Its protein is CASSAEAGLSYNEQFF.

This clonotype appeared many times. The genes are TRBV20-1 and TRBJ2-1; 11 nucleotides match TRBD2. Trimming at V came to 3 bases and at J to 6 bases, leaving 4 bases not matched to a gene. Germline lookup yields CDR1 DFQATT and CDR2 SNEGSKA (reference sequence). The CDR3 runs to 14 residues. The CDR3, as DNA: TGCAGTGCTAGCGGACTAGCGGGCCTCAATGAGCAGTTCTTC. Protein product: CSASGLAGLNEQFF.

The rearrangement links TRBV11-2 to TRBJ2-1, with TRBD2 matching 7 bases. J lost 1 base, V lost 6 bases, and 21 bases had no gene match. The CDR3 has 20 residues. Germline values: CDR1 SGHAT, CDR2 FQNNGV. This CDR3 reads CASRGFNRPDAGESYNEQFF. The CDR3 nucleotides are TGTGCCAGCAGGGGGTTTAACCGGCCTGACGCGGGGGAATCCTACAATGAGCAGTTCTTC.

This clonotype was picked up a small number of times. The chain is built from TRBV29-1 and TRBJ1-1; D not certain. Germline assignment: CDR1 SQVTM and CDR2 ANQGSEA. V gave up 4 bases and J gave up 0 bases, with 9 bases separating them. The CDR3 loop spans 13 amino acids. The CDR3 loop reads CSVVPRLNTEAFF. Written as DNA, the CDR3 is TGCAGCGTTGTCCCCCGGCTGAACACTGAAGCTTTCTTT.

This clonotype was detected ten times or more. This chain uses TRBV12-3 or TRBV12-4 with TRBJ2-1, with D maybe TRBD2 (5 bases). The CDR3 consists of 14 residues. Trimming left V 1 base short and J 9 bases short, with 13 bases between. CDR3 residues: CASSLDGILSEQFF. The DNA of the CDR3 is TGTGCCAGCAGTTTAGACGGGATCCTAAGTGAGCAGTTCTTC.

The chain combines TRBV28 with TRBJ2-6; D not certain. V was clipped by 5 bases and J by 0 bases, with 11 bases between them. The germline gives CDR1 MDHEN, CDR2 SYDVKM. There are 16 residues in the CDR3. CDR3 nucleotides: TGTGCCAGCAGTGACCCCCGCTACTCTGGGGCCAACGTCCTGACTTTC. Translated: CASSDPRYSGANVLTF.

J is TRBJ2-5 and V is TRBV9; D assignment may be TRBD1 or TRBD2 (5 bases each). Trimming pared 3 bases from V and 7 bases from J, leaving 7 bases between. CDR3 length equals 11 residues. From germline, CDR1 is SGDLS and CDR2 YYNGEE. CDR3 bases: TGTGCCAGCAGCGGGGGGAGGACCCAGTACTTC. Its translation: CASSGGRTQYF.

This clonotype was detected only a few times. The chain uses TRBV6-2 or TRBV6-3 and TRBJ2-2, with 9 nucleotides matching TRBD2. V shed 6 bases and J 6 bases; nucleotides not matched to a gene: 8. Germline CDR1 and CDR2: MNHEY and SVGEGT. CDR3 length equals 15 residues. CDR3 loop: CASSVAGVLSGELFF. The DNA for the CDR3 is TGTGCCAGCAGCGTAGCGGGAGTTTTATCCGGGGAGCTGTTTTTT.

The sample holds a few counts of this clonotype. The chain has TRBV20-1 and TRBJ2-1, with D perhaps assigned TRBD1 or TRBD2 (5 bases each). V was pared by 1 base and J by 8 bases, with 15 bases between. The CDR3 has 14 amino acids. Germline CDR1 reads DFQATT; CDR2 reads SNEGSKA (reference sequence). The CDR3 spells CSARVGSGHDEQFF. CDR3 in DNA: TGCAGTGCTAGAGTTGGGTCGGGGCACGATGAGCAGTTCTTC.

The gene calls are TRBV4-1 and TRBJ1-6, with D perhaps matching TRBD1 (6 bases). This CDR3 has 15 amino acids. Germline V gene lookup returns CDR1 MGHRA and CDR2 YSYEKL. Trimming pared 4 bases from V and 9 bases from J, leaving 16 bases between. CDR3 residues: CASSLIRGLGSPLHF. CDR3 bases: TGCGCCAGCAGCCTAATCAGGGGACTCGGTTCACCCCTCCACTTT.

About this clonotype itself: A much larger clone is a single base away; this may be a read error. The chain combines TRBV12-3 or TRBV12-4 with TRBJ2-1; D remains unclear. The CDR3 is made up of 14 amino acids. In DNA form, the CDR3 reads TGTACCAGCAGTTCCCACCCGAGCTACAATGAGCAGTTCTTC. It codes for CTSSSHPSYNEQFF.

The chain combines TRBV4-2 with TRBJ2-1, with TRBD2 identical over 9 bases. Losses at the gene ends were 2 bases for V and 0 bases for J; bases not matched to a gene: 2. The CDR3 spans 16 residues. Germline CDR1 reads LGHNA; CDR2 reads YNFKEQ. CDR3 loop: CASSQNSGSSYNEQFF. CDR3 in DNA: TGTGCCAGCAGCCAAAATAGCGGGAGCTCCTACAATGAGCAGTTCTTC.

J is TRBJ1-5 and V is TRBV7-2, with no clear D. This CDR3 is built from 12 residues. Germline V CDR1 and CDR2: SGHTA, FQGNSA. V lost 1 base, J lost 6 bases, and 4 bases lay in between. For the CDR3, the DNA is TGTGCCAGCAGCTTAGTTTCTCAGCCCCAGCATTTT. It translates to CASSLVSQPQHF.

In the case of this clonotype: A read error may produce the germline difference seen at one junction end. J is TRBJ2-7 and V is TRBV7-9, with D possibly TRBD2 on 5 matching bases. The CDR3 totals 14 residues. Germline CDR1 SEHNR, CDR2 FQNEAQ (reference sequence). The DNA for the CDR3 is TGTTCCAGCAGCTTTACGGGGAGCTCCTACGAGCAGTACTTC. The encoded protein is CSSSFTGSSYEQYF.

This clonotype was detected a few times. This chain joins TRBV12-3 or TRBV12-4 and TRBJ2-1; maybe TRBD2 (6 bases). This CDR3 spans 13 amino acids. The V end was cut by 3 bases, the J end by 9 bases, with 12 bases between. DNA of the CDR3: TGTGCCAGCAGTTTCCGCGTGGGGGGTGAGCAGTTCTTC. Translated, it gives CASSFRVGGEQFF.

The rearrangement uses TRBV12-3 or TRBV12-4 and TRBJ2-7, with TRBD2 matching over 9 bases. The CDR3 is 14 amino acids. V trimming: 7 bases; J trimming: 5 bases; junction bases outside the gene matches: 9. CDR3 nucleotides: TGTGCCAGCACCCCGGGACTAGCTAACCACGAGCAGTACTTC. Protein sequence: CASTPGLANHEQYF.

The chain carries TRBV7-2 and TRBJ2-3; D remains ambiguous. V dropped 0 bases and J dropped 2 bases, with 9 bases sitting between them. This CDR3 spans 15 amino acids. Per germline, CDR1 SGHTA and CDR2 FQGNSA. The CDR3 nucleotides read TGTGCCAGCAGCTTAGCGTTCGGGCCCACAGATACGCAGTATTTT. Translated: CASSLAFGPTDTQYF.

The CDR3 loop is CASSQETGGGETQYF. CDR3 in DNA: TGTGCCAGCAGCCAAGAAACGGGAGGAGGCGAGACCCAGTACTTC. V is TRBV4-2 and J is TRBJ2-5; 7 bases line up with TRBD2. CDR3 length: 15 amino acids. Germline assignment: CDR1 LGHNA and CDR2 YNFKEQ. Germline trimming cut 0 bases from V and 5 bases from J; bases unmatched to any gene: 6.

The chain has TRBV12-5 and TRBJ1-1; D not resolved. Germline-derived CDR1 and CDR2 are LGHNT and FRNRAP. V lost 2 bases, J lost 8 bases, and 9 bases lay in between. The CDR3 consists of 12 residues. The CDR3 reads CASGLSLYEAFF. In DNA form, the CDR3 reads TGTGCTAGTGGTTTGTCCCTGTACGAAGCTTTCTTT.

This clonotype has ten or more counts. The rearrangement links TRBV6-2 or TRBV6-3 to TRBJ1-1; 7 nucleotides match TRBD1. The CDR3 covers 15 residues. The germline gives CDR1 MNHEY, CDR2 SVGEGT. V dropped 0 bases and J dropped 4; count of bases not matched to a gene: 5. CDR3 nucleotides: TGTGCCAGCAGTTACTCGACAGGGAGAGGCACTGAAGCTTTCTTT. This codes for CASSYSTGRGTEAFF.

The genes are TRBV6-2 or TRBV6-3 and TRBJ2-7; TRBD2 aligns across 10 bases. Germline assignment: CDR1 MNHEY and CDR2 SVGEGT. The CDR3 is 18 residues long. V was clipped by 4 bases and J by 7 bases; unmatched bases: 19. CDR3 sequence reads: CASSSYGSGGSLGVEQYF. The CDR3 nucleotides read TGTGCCAGCAGTTCCTACGGTAGCGGGGGGTCGCTCGGAGTGGAGCAGTACTTC.

This clonotype occurred a few times. V gene TRBV12-3 or TRBV12-4 combines with J gene TRBJ1-1, with unresolved D. Between the trimmed V and J ends, which lost 1 base and 6 bases, there was a span of 9 bases. The CDR3 sequence is 13 residues long. CDR3 in DNA: TGTGCCAGCAGTTTAGTGGGTCTTCCTGAAGCTTTCTTT. Translated, it gives CASSLVGLPEAFF.

This clonotype appeared many times. This CDR3 reads CASSLSFMNNEQFF. Here the CDR3 DNA reads TGTGCCAGCAGTTTATCTTTTATGAACAATGAGCAGTTCTTC. The chain carries TRBV12-3 or TRBV12-4 and TRBJ2-1; D gene unclear. There are 14 residues in the CDR3. V lost 2 bases to trimming and J lost 5 bases, with 10 bases between them.

V gene TRBV28 combines with J gene TRBJ1-2, with D unclear. The CDR3 totals 13 residues. CDR1 is MDHEN and CDR2 is SYDVKM in the germline V gene. V was trimmed by 3 bases and J by 4 bases, leaving 9 bases between them. CDR3 amino acids: CASSLYNLYGYTF. In nucleotides, the CDR3 is TGTGCCAGCAGTTTGTACAACCTCTATGGCTACACCTTC.

V is TRBV4-1 and J is TRBJ1-1; no definite D call. Trimming removed 1 base from V and 4 bases from J, with 4 bases in between. In germline, CDR1 is MGHRA, CDR2 YSYEKL. The CDR3 covers 12 residues. The CDR3: CASSQATTEAFF. The DNA of the CDR3 is TGCGCCAGCAGCCAAGCGACCACTGAAGCTTTCTTT.

This clonotype has only a few counts. For the CDR3, the DNA is TGTGCCAGCAGTACAGGACAGGGAGTGGTGCTGTTTTTT. Encoded protein: CASSTGQGVVLFF. The chain has TRBV28 and TRBJ1-4; 8 bases line up with TRBD1. V shed 5 bases and J 14 bases; nucleotides not matched to a gene: 10. The CDR3 extends over 13 amino acids. Germline CDR1 is MDHEN and CDR2 is SYDVKM.

This clonotype was seen repeatedly, ten times or more. The chain combines TRBV20-1 with TRBJ2-3; 7 bases agree with TRBD2. Germline V gene data show CDR1 as DFQATT and CDR2 as SNEGSKA (reference sequence). The CDR3 spans 17 residues. Germline trimming cut 6 bases from V and 5 bases from J; bases unmatched to any gene: 20. CDR3 nucleotides: TGCAGTGCCGAGCGACGCGGGGGTCACGGGGATTTAGATACGCAGTATTTT. This gives the protein CSAERRGGHGDLDTQYF.